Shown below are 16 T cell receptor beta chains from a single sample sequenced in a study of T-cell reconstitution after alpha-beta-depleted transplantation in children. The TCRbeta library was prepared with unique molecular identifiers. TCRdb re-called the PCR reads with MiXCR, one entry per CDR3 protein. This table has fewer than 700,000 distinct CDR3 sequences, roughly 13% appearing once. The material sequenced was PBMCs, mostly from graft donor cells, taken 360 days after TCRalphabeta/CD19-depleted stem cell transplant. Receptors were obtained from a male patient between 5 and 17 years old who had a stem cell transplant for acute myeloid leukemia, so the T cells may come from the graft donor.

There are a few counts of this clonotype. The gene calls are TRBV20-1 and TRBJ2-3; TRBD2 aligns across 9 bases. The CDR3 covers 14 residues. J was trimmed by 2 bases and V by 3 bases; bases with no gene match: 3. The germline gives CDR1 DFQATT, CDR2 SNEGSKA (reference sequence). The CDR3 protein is CSARTSGPTDTQYF. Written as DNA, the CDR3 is TGCAGTGCTAGGACTAGCGGACCCACAGATACGCAGTATTTT.

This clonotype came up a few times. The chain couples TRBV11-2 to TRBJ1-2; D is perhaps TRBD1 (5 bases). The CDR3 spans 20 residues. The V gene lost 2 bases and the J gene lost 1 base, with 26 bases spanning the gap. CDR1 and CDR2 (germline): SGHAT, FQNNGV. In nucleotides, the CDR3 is TGTGCCAGCAGCTTAAATCTATCCGGGAAGGGGCGAAAGATTAACTATGGCTACACCTTC. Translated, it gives CASSLNLSGKGRKINYGYTF.

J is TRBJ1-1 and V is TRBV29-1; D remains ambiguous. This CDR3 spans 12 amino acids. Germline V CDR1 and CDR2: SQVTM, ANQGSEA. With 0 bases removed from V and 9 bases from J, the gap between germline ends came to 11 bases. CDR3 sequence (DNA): TGCAGCGTTGAAGAAGGGTCAGTTAAAGCTTTCTTT. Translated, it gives CSVEEGSVKAFF. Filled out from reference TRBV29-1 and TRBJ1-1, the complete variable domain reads SAVISQKPSRDICQRGTSLTIQCQVDSQVTMMFWYRQQPGQSLTLIATANQGSEATYESGFVIDKFPISRPNLTFSTLTVSNMSPEDSSIYLCSVEEGSVKAFFGQGTRLTVV.

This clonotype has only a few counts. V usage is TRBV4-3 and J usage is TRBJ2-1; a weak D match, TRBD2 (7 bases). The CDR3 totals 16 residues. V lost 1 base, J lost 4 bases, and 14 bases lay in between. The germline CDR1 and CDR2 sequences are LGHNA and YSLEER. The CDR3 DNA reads TGCGCCAGCAGCCAAGCAGAGGGGGGGTTTTACAATGAGCAGTTCTTC. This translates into CASSQAEGGFYNEQFF.

The CDR3 coding sequence is TGCAGTGCTAGGGGGGGGCCCAGCTCCTACAATGAGCAGTTCTTC. It codes for CSARGGPSSYNEQFF. V is TRBV20-1 and J is TRBJ2-1; possibly TRBD2 for D (7 bases). V lost 3 bases, J lost 0 bases, and 12 bases lay in between. The germline gives CDR1 DFQATT, CDR2 SNEGSKA (reference sequence). The CDR3 contains 15 residues.

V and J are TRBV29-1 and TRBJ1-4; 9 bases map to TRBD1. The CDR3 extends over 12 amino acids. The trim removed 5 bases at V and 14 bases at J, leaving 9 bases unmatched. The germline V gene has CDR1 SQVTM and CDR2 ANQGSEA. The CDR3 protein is CSVPGQGGWLFF. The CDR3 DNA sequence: TGCAGCGTTCCGGGACAGGGTGGTTGGCTGTTTTTT.

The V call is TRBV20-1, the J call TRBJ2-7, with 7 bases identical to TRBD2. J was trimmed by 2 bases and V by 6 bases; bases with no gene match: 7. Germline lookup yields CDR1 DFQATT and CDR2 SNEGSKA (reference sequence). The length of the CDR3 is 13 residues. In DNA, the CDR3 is TGCAGTGCCACCGGGACTACCACCTACGAGCAGTACTTC. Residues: CSATGTTTYEQYF.

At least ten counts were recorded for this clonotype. CDR3 loop: CASSLPGLAGAASTDTQYF. CDR3 in DNA: TGTGCCAGCAGTTTACCCGGACTAGCGGGAGCCGCTAGCACAGATACGCAGTATTTT. The rearrangement uses TRBV28 and TRBJ2-3, with TRBD2 identical over 13 bases. The CDR3 runs 19 residues. J gave up 0 bases and V 2 bases, and 8 bases lay outside the gene matches. Germline CDR1 and CDR2: MDHEN and SYDVKM.

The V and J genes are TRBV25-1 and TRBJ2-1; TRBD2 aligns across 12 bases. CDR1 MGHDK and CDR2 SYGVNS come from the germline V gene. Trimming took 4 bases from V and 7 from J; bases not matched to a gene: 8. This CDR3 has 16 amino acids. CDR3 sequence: CASSARLAGVRNEQFF. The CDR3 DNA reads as TGTGCCAGCAGTGCCAGACTAGCGGGAGTGAGGAATGAGCAGTTCTTC.

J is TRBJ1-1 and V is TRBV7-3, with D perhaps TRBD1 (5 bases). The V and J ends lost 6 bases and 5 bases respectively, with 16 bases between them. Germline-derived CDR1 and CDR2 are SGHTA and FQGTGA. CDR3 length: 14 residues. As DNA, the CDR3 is TGTGCCAGCAGTCAGGACATTGGAACAACTGAAGCTTTCTTT. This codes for CASSQDIGTTEAFF.

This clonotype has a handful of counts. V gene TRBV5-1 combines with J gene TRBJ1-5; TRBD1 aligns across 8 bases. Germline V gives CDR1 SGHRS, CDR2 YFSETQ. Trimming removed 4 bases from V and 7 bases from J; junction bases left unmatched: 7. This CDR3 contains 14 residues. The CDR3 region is CASSPGQGYQPQHF. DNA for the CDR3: TGCGCCAGCAGCCCCGGACAGGGCTACCAGCCCCAGCATTTT.

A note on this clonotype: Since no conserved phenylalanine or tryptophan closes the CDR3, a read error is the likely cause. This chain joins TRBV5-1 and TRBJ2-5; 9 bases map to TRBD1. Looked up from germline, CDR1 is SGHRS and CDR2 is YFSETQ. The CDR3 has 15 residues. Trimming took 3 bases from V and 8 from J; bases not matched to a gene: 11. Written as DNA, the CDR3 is TGCGCCAGCAGCTCAACGGGACAGGGTATAGAAACCCAGTACTGC. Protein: CASSSTGQGIETQYC.

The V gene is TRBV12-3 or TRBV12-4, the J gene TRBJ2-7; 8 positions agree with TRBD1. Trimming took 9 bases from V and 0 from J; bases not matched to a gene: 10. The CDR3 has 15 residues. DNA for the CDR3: TGTGCCAGTGACCCCGGACAGGGCCACTCCTACGAGCAGTACTTC. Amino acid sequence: CASDPGQGHSYEQYF.

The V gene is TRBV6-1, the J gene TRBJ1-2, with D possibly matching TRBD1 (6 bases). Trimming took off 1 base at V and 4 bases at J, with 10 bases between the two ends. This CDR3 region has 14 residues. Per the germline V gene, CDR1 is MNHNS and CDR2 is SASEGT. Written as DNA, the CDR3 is TGTGCCAGCAGTGAAGTAGGGGGATTCTATGGCTACACCTTC. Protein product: CASSEVGGFYGYTF.

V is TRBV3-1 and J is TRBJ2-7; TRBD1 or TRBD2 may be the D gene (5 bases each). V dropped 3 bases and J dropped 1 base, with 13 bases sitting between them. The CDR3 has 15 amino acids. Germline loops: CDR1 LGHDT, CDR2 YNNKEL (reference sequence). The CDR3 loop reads CASSHTPGPSYEQYF. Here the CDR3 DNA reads TGTGCCAGCAGCCATACGCCGGGACCATCCTACGAGCAGTACTTC.

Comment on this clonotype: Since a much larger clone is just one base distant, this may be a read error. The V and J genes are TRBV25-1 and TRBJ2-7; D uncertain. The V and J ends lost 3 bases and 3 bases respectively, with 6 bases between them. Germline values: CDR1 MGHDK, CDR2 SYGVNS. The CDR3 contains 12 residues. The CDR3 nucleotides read TGTGCCAGCAGTGATCTCAACTACGAGCAGTACTTC. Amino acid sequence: CASSDLNYEQYF.